This TCR beta chain was obtained from a study of blood T cell repertoires in COVID-19. About the research overall: Some COVID-19 samples were acute and others convalescent; all came from the United States, Italy and Spain. PBMCs, B-cell-depleted T cells, or T cells were the source of the cDNA or gDNA that made up the material.

The junction had 4 bases not matched to a gene; V was cut back by 1 base and J by 2 bases. The germline CDR1 and CDR2 sequences are SGHRS and YFSETQ. The CDR3 consists of 15 residues. Methods used by the authors: Amplifying reference gene primers gave estimates of nucleated cell counts. TCRdb's copy holds only in-frame clones and misses some; the assay was immunoSEQ multiplex PCR. D and trimming come from the DNA, and the V and J calls and clone size come from that table. The sample has roughly 120,000 clones, more than 80% seen once; the top ten hold around 3%. A Seattle source enrolled patients during active infection and followed them longitudinally.

This clonotype was sampled from a woman of 80 years or more with COVID-19, enrolled during active disease. V usage is TRBV5-1 and J usage is TRBJ2-3; 7 bases match TRBD2. Material: peripheral blood. The CDR3 loop reads CASSLSSGPTDTQYF. In DNA, the CDR3 is TGCGCCAGCAGCTTGTCTAGCGGCCCCACAGATACGCAGTATTTT.